The 6 T cell receptor beta chains listed next were all sequenced from one sample in a study of T cell responses to AZD1222 COVID-19 vaccine. The table came from immunoSEQ multiplex PCR; TCRdb's copy has only in-frame clones and leaves some out. The data show 150,000 to 200,000 clones, 85% to 90% seen once. Source: peripheral blood, taken on day 0 of AZD1222 vaccination. These receptors were collected from an adult in good health.

The chain has TRBV19 and TRBJ1-5, with 9 nucleotides matching TRBD1. V was clipped by 8 bases and J by 11 bases; unmatched bases: 16. The CDR3 is 15 amino acids. Per germline, CDR1 LNHDA and CDR2 SQIVND (reference sequence). DNA for the CDR3: TGTGCCAGTGGGGGAGGACAGGGGCCTTTCGTCGCCCAGCATTTT. Its protein is CASGGGQGPFVAQHF.

The J gene is TRBJ1-1, the V gene TRBV20-1; possible D gene TRBD1, 5 bases. CDR1 is DFQATT and CDR2 is SNEGSKA in the germline V gene (reference sequence). The CDR3 totals 10 residues. With 8 bases removed from V and 5 bases from J, the gap between germline ends came to 9 bases. CDR3 protein: CSQGITEAFF. CDR3 coding DNA: TGCAGTCAGGGTATTACTGAAGCTTTCTTT.

J is TRBJ1-1 and V is TRBV7-9, with 11 nucleotides matching TRBD1. Trimming cost V 5 bases and J 1 base; bases outside gene matches: 6. Germline lookup yields CDR1 SEHNR and CDR2 FQNEAQ (reference sequence). The CDR3 has 16 residues. The CDR3: CASSPGQGAGNTEAFF. The CDR3, as DNA: TGTGCCAGCAGCCCTGGACAGGGGGCCGGGAACACTGAAGCTTTCTTT.

The chain carries TRBV7-2 and TRBJ1-2; 7 nucleotides line up with TRBD1. After removal of 1 base from V and 4 bases from J, the junction contained 6 bases not matched to a gene. The CDR3 spans 15 residues. Germline V gene data show CDR1 as SGHTA and CDR2 as FQGNSA. The CDR3 DNA sequence: TGTGCCAGCAGCTTAGGGACGGACAGGTTCTATGGCTACACCTTC. Translated, it gives CASSLGTDRFYGYTF.

J is TRBJ2-5 and V is TRBV19, with 8 nucleotides matching TRBD2. This CDR3 region has 15 residues. Germline CDR1 reads LNHDA; CDR2 reads SQIVND (reference sequence). The ends lost 5 bases at V and 1 base at J; junction bases unmatched: 6. CDR3 amino acids: CASSLSGSTQETQYF. CDR3 bases: TGTGCCAGTAGTCTGAGCGGGAGCACCCAAGAGACCCAGTACTTC.

The gene calls are TRBV28 and TRBJ1-5; no clear D gene. Germline V gene sequence: CDR1 MDHEN, CDR2 SYDVKM. With 2 bases removed from V and 4 bases from J, the gap between germline ends came to 12 bases. CDR3 length equals 15 residues. CDR3 DNA: TGTGCCAGCAGTTTAGAGGGTGGGGATAATCAGCCCCAGCATTTT. Encoded protein: CASSLEGGDNQPQHF.